The rows below give T cell receptor beta chains drawn from one sample of a study of monozygotic twins with inflammatory bowel disease. TCRdb reworked the 5' RACE reads into one entry per CDR3 protein, no DNA. Its table lists approximately 400,000 distinct CDR3 sequences. The sequencing sample was made of blood. These receptors came from a human donor with ulcerative colitis or Crohn's disease, or a healthy co-twin of an affected twin (not recorded which). CDR3s include the opening cysteine and the closing phenylalanine or tryptophan. Fields, in order: V gene, J gene, CDR3 protein.

>TRBV7-3|TRBJ2-2
CASSLTGGTGELFF
>TRBV12-3/TRBV12-4|TRBJ2-3
CASSLGATSTDTQYF
>TRBV7-2|TRBJ2-5
CASSSWETQYF
>TRBV4-2|TRBJ2-3
CASSQDSGGALTDTQYF
>TRBV6-1|TRBJ1-1
CASSIQRDTEAFF
>TRBV30|TRBJ1-5
CACGTGGNQPQHF
>TRBV4-3|TRBJ2-7
CASSRDRVDEQYF
>TRBV6-2/TRBV6-3|TRBJ2-3
CASSPGLAGRDTQYF
>TRBV7-8|TRBJ2-1
CASSLPRRLAGGHNEQFF
>TRBV10-2|TRBJ2-1
CASNGGLTYNEQFF
>TRBV6-1|TRBJ2-6
CASTKGTPGLSGANVLTF
>TRBV20-1|TRBJ1-1
CSASPGSGTEAFF
>TRBV28|TRBJ2-7
CASSSPGGEGTYEQYF
>TRBV5-1|TRBJ2-1
CASRPPGRSYNEQFF
>TRBV9|TRBJ1-2
CASSGAPNYGYTF
>TRBV7-3|TRBJ2-1
CASSLTSETYNEQFF
>TRBV12-3/TRBV12-4|TRBJ2-2
CASSPYGGENTGELFF
>TRBV20-1|TRBJ2-7
CSARMDGMTYEQYF
>TRBV7-2|TRBJ2-7
CASSFTRTSSYEQYF
>TRBV20-1|TRBJ2-5
CSARASSGGASETQYF
>TRBV20-1|TRBJ2-5
CSASSVGETQYF
>TRBV29-1|TRBJ1-1
CSVDGGLNTEAFF
>TRBV10-3|TRBJ1-2
CAISESQGSLIYGYTF
>TRBV29-1|TRBJ2-5
CSATRDSQETQYF
>TRBV11-3|TRBJ2-1
CASSLGSGGAANEQFF
>TRBV4-1|TRBJ2-5
CASSQAGLAGGGTQYF
>TRBV7-9|TRBJ1-2
CASSLELGGYTF
>TRBV20-1|TRBJ1-1
CSARQTGANTEAFF
>TRBV5-1|TRBJ1-2
CASSLASPGGSYGYTF
>TRBV29-1|TRBJ2-1
CSVVGRGHYNEDNEQFF
>TRBV29-1|TRBJ2-5
CSVEWTRLGETQYF
>TRBV6-1|TRBJ2-4
CASRGGGPPSNIQYF
>TRBV19|TRBJ2-1
CASSIATTHRTYNEQFF
>TRBV7-2|TRBJ2-1
CASNQRVGSSYNEQFF
>TRBV7-9|TRBJ2-2
CASGSSNTGELFF